The 11 T cell receptor beta chains reported below all come from one sample, sequenced in a study of OX40 agonist ivuxolimab in advanced cancers. TCRdb's table, derived via immunoSEQ multiplex PCR, lists solely in-frame clones and lacks some. The data contain approximately 46,000 clones, approximately 86% of them singletons. Sample: CD4+ or CD8+ T cells sorted from blood, taken in a trial of the OX40 agonist ivuxolimab. The origin of the receptors is an adult with an advanced solid tumor such as melanoma, head and neck, liver or kidney cancer.

This clone was detected once. CDR3 coding DNA: TGTGCCAGCAGTTACTCCCAGTACAATGAGCAGTTCTTC. Its translation: CASSYSQYNEQFF. The rearrangement links TRBV6-5 to TRBJ2-1; no reliable D call. V was shortened by 0 bases and J by 4 bases, with 4 bases between the two germline ends. Germline V gene sequence: CDR1 MNHEY, CDR2 SVGAGI. The CDR3 covers 13 residues.

The V and J genes are TRBV5-1 and TRBJ2-1; 8 nucleotides agree with TRBD2. The trim removed 0 bases at V and 8 bases at J, leaving 4 bases unmatched. This CDR3 has 14 amino acids. The germline V gene encodes CDR1 SGHRS and CDR2 YFSETQ. CDR3 sequence (DNA): TGCGCCAGCAGCTTGGAGCGGGAGTTATATGAGCAGTTCTTC. It is translated as CASSLERELYEQFF.

The chain recombines TRBV19 with TRBJ2-7; 8 bases line up with TRBD2. V lost 5 bases to trimming and J lost 3 bases; unmatched junction nucleotides: 12. CDR1 is LNHDA, CDR2 SQIVND, per germline (reference sequence). The CDR3 length is 16 residues. DNA for the CDR3: TGTGCCAGTAGTCTTCGGGGGGGCGAGTCCAGCTACGAGCAGTACTTC. This encodes CASSLRGGESSYEQYF.

This chain joins TRBV30 and TRBJ1-3; 7 bases line up with TRBD1. Germline CDR1 and CDR2: GTSNPN and SVGIG (reference sequence). The CDR3 has 15 amino acids. V lost 3 bases to trimming and J lost 2 bases; unmatched junction nucleotides: 7. The CDR3 DNA follows: TGTGCCTGGAGCGCGGCGGACAGGCCTGGAAACACCATATATTTT. Its translation: CAWSAADRPGNTIYF.

In nucleotides, the CDR3 is TGTGCCAGCAGCCCGGGACAGGACGTCACCGGGGAGCTGTTTTTT. It translates to CASSPGQDVTGELFF. The chain has TRBV27 and TRBJ2-2, with 8 bases fitting TRBD1. The junction had 7 bases not matched to a gene; V was cut back by 6 bases and J by 4 bases. The CDR3 extends over 15 amino acids. Germline assignment: CDR1 MNHEY and CDR2 SMNVEV (reference sequence).

The sample holds one count of this clone. The V gene is TRBV9, the J gene TRBJ1-4, with 7 bases fitting TRBD1. This CDR3 spans 15 amino acids. V dropped 4 bases and J dropped 8; count of bases not matched to a gene: 11. CDR1 SGDLS and CDR2 YYNGEE come from the germline V gene. CDR3 bases: TGTGCCAGCAGCCCCCGGGACAGCGCGGTAGAAAAACTGTTTTTT. Residues: CASSPRDSAVEKLFF.

The CDR3 DNA follows: TGTGCCAGCAGTTTGTCGACAGGGAGGGCCTACGAGCAGTACTTC. This codes for CASSLSTGRAYEQYF. The chain joins TRBV6-5 to TRBJ2-7; D tentatively reads TRBD1 or TRBD2 (7 bases each). Germline V gives CDR1 MNHEY, CDR2 SVGAGI. CDR3 length: 15 residues. V gave up 4 bases and J gave up 2 bases, with 15 bases separating them.

The J gene is TRBJ2-7, the V gene TRBV14; 9 bases agree with TRBD1. This CDR3 is 18 amino acids long. CDR1 is SGHDN and CDR2 is FVKESK in the germline V gene. With 1 base clipped from V and 0 bases from J, the junction kept 10 bases outside the gene matches. CDR3 sequence reads: CASSQGVGTGIISYEQYF. CDR3 DNA sequence: TGTGCCAGCAGCCAAGGTGTCGGGACAGGGATTATCTCCTACGAGCAGTACTTC.

The chain combines TRBV7-2 with TRBJ2-2; 8 bases are shared with TRBD1. Germline CDR1 SGHTA, CDR2 FQGNSA. With V trimmed by 4 bases and J by 10 bases, 8 bases remained unmatched. The length of the CDR3 is 14 residues. The CDR3 bases are TGTGCCAGCAGCTCGGACAGGGAAGTTACGGAGCTGTTTTTT. This sequence encodes CASSSDREVTELFF.

V usage is TRBV29-1 and J usage is TRBJ2-1; perhaps TRBD1 as D (5 bases). This CDR3 comprises 14 residues. Deletions cut 5 bases from V and 2 bases from J, with 13 bases between. The germline CDR1 and CDR2 sequences are SQVTM and ANQGSEA. The CDR3 nucleotides are TGCAGCGTTCTAGGGGTAGCCGCCTACAATGAGCAGTTCTTC. It specifies CSVLGVAAYNEQFF.

DNA of the CDR3: TGTGCCAGCAGCCCAGACAGGGAAGTTCAGCCCCAGCATTTT. Translated, it gives CASSPDREVQPQHF. The chain carries TRBV6-5 and TRBJ1-5; TRBD1 matches at 7 bases. J was trimmed by 6 bases and V by 6 bases; bases with no gene match: 8. This CDR3 is 14 amino acids long. Germline CDR1 and CDR2: MNHEY and SVGAGI.